These 17 T cell receptor beta chains were sequenced from one sample in a study of Ad26.COV2.S vaccination and SARS-CoV-2 variants. Treatment described: some 20 received Ad26.COV2.S at low or high dose, single or two shots; 5 received placebo; per-sample allocation not given. Samples came from day 63 after the first vaccine or placebo injection. Assay: immunoSEQ multiplex PCR; the TCRdb copy retains only in-frame clones and omits some. The sample consists of 360,000 or so clones, around 86% of them appearing once. The specimen was peripheral blood, collected in a trial of Ad26.COV2.S vaccine versus placebo. These receptors all stem from a person aged 18 to 59 who received the Ad26.COV2.S COVID-19 vaccine or a placebo.

This chain connects TRBV4-2 to TRBJ2-3; 12 positions agree with TRBD2. The CDR3 sequence is 16 residues long. V was pared by 4 bases and J by 5 bases, with 7 bases of the junction left unmatched. Germline V gene data show CDR1 as LGHNA and CDR2 as YNFKEQ. Written as DNA, the CDR3 is TGTGCCAGCAGCCGCCCGACTAGCGGGGGATTAGATACGCAGTATTTT. This gives the protein CASSRPTSGGLDTQYF.

The rearrangement uses TRBV6-5 and TRBJ2-5; D gene unclear. This CDR3 spans 15 amino acids. Trimming shortened V by 7 bases and J by 1 base, and 16 bases separated the two germline ends. Germline V CDR1 and CDR2: MNHEY, SVGAGI. The CDR3 nucleotides read TGTGCCAGCAAGATGCAGGAACCATCCCAAGAGACCCAGTACTTC. Its protein product is CASKMQEPSQETQYF.

This rearrangement joins TRBV10-3 to TRBJ2-2; D gene ambiguous. Between the trimmed V and J ends, which lost 6 bases and 7 bases, there was a span of 9 bases. Germline lookup yields CDR1 ENHRY and CDR2 SYGVKD. The CDR3 is 12 amino acids. In nucleotides, the CDR3 is TGTGCCATCAGGGACGCTGTCGGGGAGCTGTTTTTT. It encodes CAIRDAVGELFF.

The chain recombines TRBV10-2 with TRBJ2-3; a weak D match, TRBD2 (6 bases). V lost 5 bases and J lost 1, with 16 bases in between. CDR1 is WSHSY and CDR2 is SAAADI in the germline V gene. This CDR3 has 16 residues. CDR3 sequence: CASSTGGAGGTDTQYF. The DNA of the CDR3 is TGCGCCAGCAGTACCGGCGGGGCCGGAGGCACAGATACGCAGTATTTT.

This clone has more than one count but fewer than ten. V and J are TRBV4-1 and TRBJ1-6; D is unclear. The V end lost 4 bases, the J end lost 6 bases, and 7 bases lay between the germline ends. CDR1 is MGHRA and CDR2 is YSYEKL in the germline V gene. CDR3 length: 13 amino acids. CDR3 nucleotides: TGCGCCAGCAGCCGCGTCCTTAATTCACCCCTCCACTTT. Translated, it gives CASSRVLNSPLHF.

This sequence joins TRBV7-9 and TRBJ2-2, with 8 bases matching TRBD1. There are 16 residues in the CDR3. The germline V gene encodes CDR1 SEHNR and CDR2 FQNEAQ (reference sequence). V was pared by 5 bases and J by 0 bases, with 5 bases of the junction left unmatched. The CDR3, as DNA: TGTGCCAGCAGCCCGGACAGGGCCCCGAACACCGGGGAGCTGTTTTTT. Its protein product is CASSPDRAPNTGELFF.

The CDR3 DNA sequence: TGTGCCAGCAGCTTAGGGCAGGGGGCCCCCTATGGCTACACCTTC. Its protein product is CASSLGQGAPYGYTF. The gene calls are TRBV11-2 and TRBJ1-2, with 8 bases aligning to TRBD1. Unmatched junction bases numbered 5, after V lost 1 base and J lost 4 bases. From germline, CDR1 is SGHAT and CDR2 FQNNGV. The CDR3 totals 15 residues.

The rearrangement uses TRBV7-2 and TRBJ1-5; 7 bases align to TRBD1. This CDR3 contains 17 residues. After removal of 4 bases from V and 2 bases from J, the junction contained 11 bases not matched to a gene. Looked up from germline, CDR1 is SGHTA and CDR2 is FQGNSA. CDR3 bases: TGTGCCAGCAGCTCCAGGGGGGGTGGAGTAGGCAATCAGCCCCAGCATTTT. This sequence encodes CASSSRGGGVGNQPQHF.

This clone was detected once. The chain combines TRBV13 with TRBJ1-1; D perhaps matches TRBD1 (5 bases). Germline V lookup: CDR1 PRHDT, CDR2 FYEKMQ (reference sequence). The CDR3 is made up of 15 amino acids. Deletions cut 5 bases from V and 0 bases from J, with 13 bases between. The DNA of the CDR3 is TGTGCCAGCAGCCGGGGCCCCGAACTGAACACTGAAGCTTTCTTT. This encodes CASSRGPELNTEAFF.

V and J are TRBV5-8 and TRBJ1-6; D gene ambiguous. There are 11 residues in the CDR3. Trimming shortened V by 0 bases and J by 10 bases, and 2 bases separated the two germline ends. Germline V gene sequence: CDR1 SGHTS, CDR2 YDEGEE. The CDR3 reads CASSLDSPLHF. The CDR3 DNA sequence: TGTGCCAGCAGCTTGGACTCACCCCTCCACTTT.

CDR3 DNA sequence: TGTGCCAGCAGCCAAGAGCGGGGTCCTTCCTACGAGCAGTACTTC. Its translation is CASSQERGPSYEQYF. The chain carries TRBV4-2 and TRBJ2-7; TRBD2 is a possible D gene (6 bases). Between the trimmed V and J ends, which lost 0 bases and 1 base, there was a span of 10 bases. This CDR3 is built from 15 residues. Germline V lookup: CDR1 LGHNA, CDR2 YNFKEQ.

Only a few counts were recorded for this clone. The V and J genes are TRBV4-2 and TRBJ2-7; TRBD1 matches at 9 bases. The CDR3 runs 14 residues. The germline CDR1 and CDR2 sequences are LGHNA and YNFKEQ. V was pared by 1 base and J by 3 bases, with 1 base of the junction left unmatched. The CDR3 region has the DNA TGTGCCAGCAGCCAAGGGGGACAGGGCTACGAGCAGTACTTC. The encoded protein is CASSQGGQGYEQYF.

The chain has TRBV5-1 and TRBJ1-4, with 8 bases lining up with TRBD1. V shed 4 bases and J 1 base; nucleotides not matched to a gene: 6. Germline V gene sequence: CDR1 SGHRS, CDR2 YFSETQ. CDR3 length: 16 amino acids. The CDR3 region has the DNA TGCGCCAGCAGCCAGGACAGGGCCGGAACTAATGAAAAACTGTTTTTT. Protein sequence: CASSQDRAGTNEKLFF.

This sequence joins TRBV5-8 and TRBJ2-7, with TRBD2 as a possible D gene (5 bases). This CDR3 region has 12 residues. Trimming shortened V by 3 bases and J by 3 bases, and 7 bases separated the two germline ends. Germline V gives CDR1 SGHTS, CDR2 YDEGEE. The CDR3 coding sequence is TGTGCCAGCAGCTCCCGGGACTACGAGCAGTACTTC. Protein: CASSSRDYEQYF.

This sequence joins TRBV6-2 or TRBV6-3 and TRBJ1-5; the match to TRBD1 covers 7 bases. Per germline, CDR1 MNHEY and CDR2 SVGEGT. The CDR3 is made up of 14 amino acids. V lost 5 bases and J lost 3; bases outside the gene matches: 4. CDR3 DNA: TGTGCCAGCAGTCAGGACAGGCTCAATCAGCCCCAGCATTTT. It yields the protein CASSQDRLNQPQHF.

This clone has only a few counts. The chain combines TRBV9 with TRBJ1-6; the D is unclear. Trimming pared 4 bases from V and 7 bases from J, leaving 18 bases between. This CDR3 is built from 16 residues. The V gene's germline CDR1 is SGDLS and CDR2 YYNGEE. CDR3 in amino acids: CASSPRPKTGNSPLHF. Here the CDR3 DNA reads TGTGCCAGCAGCCCCCGACCCAAAACGGGAAATTCACCCCTCCACTTT. Together with reference TRBV9 and TRBJ1-6, the CDR3 gives the full variable domain: DSGVTQTPKHLITATGQRVTLRCSPRSGDLSVYWYQQSLDQGLQFLIQYYNGEERAKGNILERFSAQQFPDLHSELNLSSLELGDSALYFCASSPRPKTGNSPLHFGNGTRLTVT.

The J gene is TRBJ2-7, the V gene TRBV28; 10 bases are shared with TRBD1. J was trimmed by 0 bases and V by 5 bases; bases with no gene match: 10. The CDR3 spans 17 residues. Germline lookup yields CDR1 MDHEN and CDR2 SYDVKM. DNA for the CDR3: TGTGCCAGCAGTACAAAAAACTGGACAGGGGGCTCCTACGAGCAGTACTTC. This translates into CASSTKNWTGGSYEQYF.